The 12 T cell receptor beta chains in this list originate from one sample, sequenced in a study of blood T cell repertoires in COVID-19. Here immunoSEQ multiplex PCR was the method, and the copy in TCRdb shows in-frame clones only, minus some. This table has around 330,000 clones, 90% appearing once. Sequencing input: PBMCs or T cells enriched from blood (not recorded which). The receptors were sampled from a man in his 60s who had recovered from COVID-19.

The genes are TRBV7-9 and TRBJ1-2; TRBD1 agrees at 10 bases. J lost 4 bases, V lost 2 bases, and 4 bases had no gene match. The germline gives CDR1 SEHNR, CDR2 FQNEAQ (reference sequence). This CDR3 is built from 15 residues. The DNA for the CDR3 is TGTGCCAGCAGCTTAACGGACAGGGGGGCCTATGGCTACACCTTC. It yields the protein CASSLTDRGAYGYTF.

As concerns this clone: One end of the junction is discordant with germline, which a read error may explain. The chain links TRBV7-7 to TRBJ1-3; D is perhaps TRBD1 (5 bases). Germline assignment: CDR1 SSHAT and CDR2 FNYEAQ (reference sequence). The CDR3 has 15 residues. The DNA for the CDR3 is TGTGCTAGCAGCTTATCGGGGGACCCTGGAAACACCATATATTTT. It translates to CASSLSGDPGNTIYF.

The chain recombines TRBV11-3 with TRBJ1-1, with TRBD1 as a possible D gene (5 bases). The CDR3 covers 16 residues. V lost 3 bases to trimming and J lost 4 bases, with 18 bases between them. Germline V CDR1 and CDR2: SGHNT, YENEEA. In DNA, the CDR3 is TGTGCCAGCAGCTTCCCGGTTGGAGGGGCGAGCACTGAAGCTTTCTTT. As protein: CASSFPVGGASTEAFF.

The chain is built from TRBV30 and TRBJ2-2; D perhaps matches TRBD1 (9 bases). Looked up from germline, CDR1 is GTSNPN and CDR2 is SVGIG (reference sequence). CDR3 length equals 18 residues. Trimming left V 8 bases short and J 8 bases short, with 33 bases between. The CDR3, as DNA: TGTGCCCGGGGGGGGACAGGGCAGACCAACCCAGATTTGGGGGAGCTGTTTTTT. Amino acid sequence: CARGGTGQTNPDLGELFF.

The rearrangement links TRBV29-1 to TRBJ1-2; D uncertain. Trimming took 3 bases from V and 3 from J, leaving 8 bases between them. The CDR3 contains 12 residues. Germline V CDR1 and CDR2: SQVTM, ANQGSEA. The CDR3 loop is CSVEAGDYGYTF. The CDR3 DNA reads TGCAGCGTTGAGGCGGGAGACTATGGCTACACCTTC.

V and J are TRBV5-4 and TRBJ2-7, with D perhaps TRBD2 (5 bases). Germline V lookup: CDR1 SGHNT, CDR2 YYREEE (reference sequence). The CDR3 totals 14 residues. The germline V and J ends were trimmed by 4 bases and 3 bases, with 14 bases remaining between them. CDR3 protein: CASSSTPGSYEQYF. The CDR3 DNA reads TGTGCCAGCAGCAGCACCCCTGGGAGCTACGAGCAGTACTTC.

The rearrangement joins TRBV12-3 or TRBV12-4 to TRBJ1-3; no definite D call. The V and J ends lost 5 bases and 3 bases respectively, with 8 bases between them. The CDR3 spans 13 residues. CDR3 DNA sequence: TGTGCCAGCAGTGCGACACGTGGAAACACCATATATTTT. Protein product: CASSATRGNTIYF.

The chain is built from TRBV25-1 and TRBJ2-2, with D unclear. Germline CDR1 and CDR2: MGHDK and SYGVNS. V lost 5 bases and J 1 base, leaving 5 bases between the germline ends. The CDR3 is made up of 13 amino acids. In DNA form, the CDR3 reads TGTGCCAGCAGTCCCCGGAACACCGGGGAGCTGTTTTTT. This encodes CASSPRNTGELFF. Using reference TRBV25-1 and TRBJ2-2 for the parts outside the CDR3, the full variable domain is EADIYQTPRYLVIGTGKKITLECSQTMGHDKMYWYQQDPGMELHLIHYSYGVNSTEKGDLSSESTVSRIRTEHFPLTLESARPSHTSQYLCASSPRNTGELFFGEGSRLTVL.

The V call is TRBV13, the J call TRBJ2-4; TRBD2 matches 14 bases. V trimming: 5 bases; J trimming: 3 bases; junction bases outside the gene matches: 15. CDR1 is PRHDT, CDR2 FYEKMQ, per germline (reference sequence). The CDR3 runs 20 residues. This CDR3 is CASSRTRLAGGLGSKNIQYF. As DNA, the CDR3 is TGTGCCAGCAGCCGCACAAGACTAGCGGGGGGGCTTGGTAGCAAAAACATTCAGTACTTC.

The chain is built from TRBV29-1 and TRBJ2-3; D ambiguous. This CDR3 is 12 amino acids long. Germline CDR1 and CDR2: SQVTM and ANQGSEA. V was pared by 7 bases and J by 2 bases, with 10 bases between. The CDR3 sequence is CSAPDFTDTQYF. CDR3 in DNA: TGCAGCGCTCCCGACTTCACAGATACGCAGTATTTT.

The chain combines TRBV4-1 with TRBJ1-4; the match to TRBD1 covers 7 bases. The CDR3 consists of 13 residues. With V trimmed by 4 bases and J by 7 bases, 3 bases remained unmatched. Germline CDR1 is MGHRA and CDR2 is YSYEKL. CDR3 in amino acids: CASSRGQSEKLFF. CDR3 nucleotide sequence: TGCGCCAGCAGCCGGGGACAGAGTGAAAAACTGTTTTTT.

The chain links TRBV2 to TRBJ1-2; D perhaps matches TRBD1 (5 bases). V lost 6 bases and J lost 3, with 11 bases in between. The CDR3 is 13 residues long. Germline lookup yields CDR1 SNHLY and CDR2 FYNNEI. CDR3 DNA: TGTGCCAGCAGGGAGACAGCTTACTATGGCTACACCTTC. Amino acids: CASRETAYYGYTF. The variable domain in full, with the rest retrieved from reference TRBV2 and TRBJ1-2, is EPEVTQTPSHQVTQMGQEVILRCVPISNHLYFYWYRQILGQKVEFLVSFYNNEISEKSEIFDDQFSVERPDGSNFTLKIRSTKLEDSAMYFCASRETAYYGYTFGSGTRLTVV.